A single TCR beta chain is shown here with its context. Its antigen is as yet unknown. This sample was taken from a study of shared clonotypes between healthy human individuals. The wider study: Contributing individuals were two females and a few males aged 18 to 49.

Germline CDR1 reads SGDLS; CDR2 reads YYNGEE. Trimming at V came to 4 bases and at J to 6 bases, leaving 9 bases not matched to a gene. The CDR3 sequence is 15 residues long. Study findings and constraints: Among donors, the sharing of clonotypes was expected to be influenced by sequencing depth.

This table comes from immunoSEQ multiplex PCR, and its TCRdb copy is limited to in-frame clones, with some not included. The table has about 600,000 clones, about 80% seen once. This clonotype was obtained from a woman aged 40-49 years in good health. Some clones in this sample may be carry-over from other donors' samples. The sequenced sample consisted of PBMCs. This chain joins TRBV9 and TRBJ2-2; 7 nucleotides line up with TRBD2. CDR3 sequence reads: CASSQGLYNAGELFF. The DNA of the CDR3 is TGTGCCAGCAGCCAGGGACTATACAACGCCGGGGAGCTGTTTTTT. The full variable domain, with the rest looked up from reference TRBV9 and TRBJ2-2, is DSGVTQTPKHLITATGQRVTLRCSPRSGDLSVYWYQQSLDQGLQFLIQYYNGEERAKGNILERFSAQQFPDLHSELNLSSLELGDSALYFCASSQGLYNAGELFFGEGSRLTVL.